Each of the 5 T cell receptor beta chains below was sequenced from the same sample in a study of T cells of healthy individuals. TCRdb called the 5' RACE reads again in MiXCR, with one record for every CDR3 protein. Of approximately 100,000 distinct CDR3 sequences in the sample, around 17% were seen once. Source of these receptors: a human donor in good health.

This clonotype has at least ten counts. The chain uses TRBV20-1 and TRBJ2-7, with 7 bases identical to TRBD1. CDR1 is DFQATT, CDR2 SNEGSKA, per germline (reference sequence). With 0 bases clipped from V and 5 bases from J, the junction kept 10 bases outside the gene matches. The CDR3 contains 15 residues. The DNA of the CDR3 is TGCAGTGCTAGAGACTTACAGGGGCTCGTCCACGAGCAGTACTTC. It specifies CSARDLQGLVHEQYF.

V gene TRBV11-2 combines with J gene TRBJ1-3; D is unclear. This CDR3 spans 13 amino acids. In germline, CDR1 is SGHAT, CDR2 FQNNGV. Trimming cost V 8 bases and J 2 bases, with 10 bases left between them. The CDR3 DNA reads TGTGCCAGCGCCGCGGGAACTGGAAACACCATATATTTT. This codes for CASAAGTGNTIYF.

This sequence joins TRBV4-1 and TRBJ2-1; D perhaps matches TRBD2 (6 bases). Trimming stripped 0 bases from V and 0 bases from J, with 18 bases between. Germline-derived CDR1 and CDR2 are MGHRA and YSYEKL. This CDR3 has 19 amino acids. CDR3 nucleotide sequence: TGCGCCAGCAGCCAAGATGTGGGTAGCGGCCTAGTCTCCTACAATGAGCAGTTCTTC. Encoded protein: CASSQDVGSGLVSYNEQFF.

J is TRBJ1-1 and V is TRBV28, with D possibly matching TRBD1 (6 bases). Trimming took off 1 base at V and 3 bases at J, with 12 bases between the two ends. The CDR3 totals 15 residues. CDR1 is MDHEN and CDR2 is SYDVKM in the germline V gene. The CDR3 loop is CASSLLTGRHTEAFF. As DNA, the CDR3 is TGTGCCAGCAGTTTATTAACAGGGCGGCACACTGAAGCTTTCTTT.

The CDR3 loop is CATRPGQANEKLFF. The CDR3 coding sequence is TGTGCCACGAGACCGGGACAGGCTAATGAAAAACTGTTTTTT. The chain links TRBV10-3 to TRBJ1-4, with TRBD1 matching over 8 bases. The CDR3 sequence is 14 residues long. The germline V gene encodes CDR1 ENHRY and CDR2 SYGVKD. After removal of 10 bases from V and 3 bases from J, the junction contained 7 bases not matched to a gene.